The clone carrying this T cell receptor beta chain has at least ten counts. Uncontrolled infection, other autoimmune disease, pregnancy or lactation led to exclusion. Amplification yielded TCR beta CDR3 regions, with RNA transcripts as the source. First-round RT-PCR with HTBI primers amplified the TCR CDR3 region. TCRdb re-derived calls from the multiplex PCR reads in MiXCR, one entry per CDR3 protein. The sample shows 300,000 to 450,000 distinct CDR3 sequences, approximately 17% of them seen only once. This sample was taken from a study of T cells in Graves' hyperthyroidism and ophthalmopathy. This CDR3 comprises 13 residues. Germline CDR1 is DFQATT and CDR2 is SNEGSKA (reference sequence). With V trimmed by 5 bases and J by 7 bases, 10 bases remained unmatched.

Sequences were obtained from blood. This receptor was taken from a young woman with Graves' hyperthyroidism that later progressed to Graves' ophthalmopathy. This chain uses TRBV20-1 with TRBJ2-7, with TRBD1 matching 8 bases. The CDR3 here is CSAEDRVKEEQYF. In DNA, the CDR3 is TGCAGTGCTGAGGACAGGGTAAAGGAAGAGCAGTACTTC.